These 8 T cell receptor beta chains share one sample of origin, sequenced in a study of T cell repertoires in cytomegalovirus infection. TCRdb called the reads again in MiXCR, with one record for every CDR3 protein. Among 700,000 to 850,000 distinct CDR3 sequences, around a third were seen once, and the ten largest hold 9.5% to 15%. These receptors lack a known antigen. The sequencing used cultured CD8+ T cells from PBMCs, collected from culture after CMV antigen stimulation. Receptors originate from a human donor in good health (CMV status not recorded). Some clones in this sample may be carry-over from other donors' samples.

This clonotype was observed once. The chain carries TRBV12-3 or TRBV12-4 and TRBJ2-3, with D perhaps assigned TRBD1 or TRBD2 (6 bases each). The CDR3 consists of 13 residues. V was clipped by 3 bases and J by 6 bases, with 10 bases between them. Here the CDR3 reads CASSFGGLDTQYF. CDR3 nucleotides: TGTGCCAGCAGTTTTGGGGGGCTCGATACGCAGTATTTT.

This chain joins TRBV6-5 and TRBJ1-1; D unclear. The CDR3 covers 13 residues. Trimming stripped 5 bases from V and 1 base from J, with 8 bases between. The germline CDR1 and CDR2 sequences are MNHEY and SVGAGI. CDR3 protein: CASSTEQNTEAFF. The CDR3, as DNA: TGTGCCAGCAGTACCGAACAGAACACTGAAGCTTTCTTT.

The chain links TRBV7-8 to TRBJ2-7; D call uncertain. CDR1 is SGHVS and CDR2 is FQNEAQ in the germline V gene. This CDR3 contains 12 residues. CDR3 sequence: CASSLPSSEQYV. Here the CDR3 DNA reads TGTGCCAGCAGCTTACCCTCCTCCGAGCAGTACGTC.

The rearrangement joins TRBV4-2 to TRBJ1-2, with 11 bases fitting TRBD1. V trimming: 0 bases; J trimming: 4 bases; junction bases outside the gene matches: 4. The CDR3 sequence is 16 residues long. In germline, CDR1 is LGHNA, CDR2 YNFKEQ. In nucleotides, the CDR3 is TGTGCCAGCAGCCAAGAGGGACAGGGGGTCGGCTATGGCTACACCTTC. Its protein is CASSQEGQGVGYGYTF.

Notes on this clonotype: The CDR3 carries no conserved terminal phenylalanine or tryptophan, so it likely arises from a read error. CDR3 coding DNA: TGTGCCACCAGTTCACTAGCTGTCTACGACAATGAGCAGTTCTCC. It is translated as CATSSLAVYDNEQFS. V usage is TRBV24-1 and J usage is TRBJ2-1; possibly TRBD2 for D (6 bases). Germline CDR1 reads KGHDR; CDR2 reads SFDVKD. The V gene lost 6 bases and the J gene lost 5 bases, with 16 bases spanning the gap. The CDR3 runs to 15 residues.

The chain combines TRBV6-1 with TRBJ1-6, with unresolved D. The V end lost 5 bases, the J end lost 5 bases, and 10 bases lay between the germline ends. The germline V gene has CDR1 MNHNS and CDR2 SASEGT. This CDR3 contains 14 residues. This CDR3 is CASSPGPHNSPLHF. CDR3 sequence (DNA): TGTGCCAGCAGTCCTGGGCCGCATAATTCACCCCTCCACTTT.

This clonotype was seen ten or more times. The chain uses TRBV7-8 and TRBJ2-1; perhaps TRBD2 as D (6 bases). Germline-derived CDR1 and CDR2 are SGHVS and FQNEAQ. The CDR3 has 15 amino acids. Trimming cost V 2 bases and J 7 bases, with 15 bases left between them. The CDR3 DNA reads as TGTGCCAGCAGCTTAAGGCAGGGAGGCGGTAATGAGCAGTTCTTC. Amino acid sequence: CASSLRQGGGNEQFF. Combining the CDR3 with reference TRBV7-8 and TRBJ2-1 gives the whole variable domain GAGVSQSPRYKVAKRGQDVALRCDPISGHVSLFWYQQALGQGPEFLTYFQNEAQLDKSGLPSDRFFAERPEGSVSTLKIQRTQQEDSAVYLCASSLRQGGGNEQFFGPGTRLTVL.

This clonotype came up a few times. This chain connects TRBV7-6 to TRBJ1-2; D unresolved. V was trimmed by 6 bases and J by 3 bases, leaving 14 bases between them. The germline V gene has CDR1 SGHVS and CDR2 FNYEAQ. The CDR3 covers 14 residues. CDR3 residues: CASSPWAEYYGYTF. For the CDR3, the DNA is TGTGCCAGCAGTCCTTGGGCCGAGTACTATGGCTACACCTTC.